The rows below give T cell receptor beta chains drawn from one sample of a study of blood T cell repertoires in COVID-19. The assay was immunoSEQ multiplex PCR, and TCRdb's table has in-frame clones only and misses some. This table has approximately 47,000 clones, about 83% appearing once. Material for sequencing was peripheral blood. Every receptor here comes from a woman aged 60-70 years with acute or convalescent COVID-19. Each CDR3 is given with its conserved first and last residue. D genes are given only for firm matches. Only part of the rows carry a size: once, few, many, or a class if the clone is expanded.

v_gene	j_gene	abundance	d_gene	CDR3nt	CDR3aa
TRBV3-1/TRBV3-2	TRBJ1-1	few	-	TGTGCCAGCAGCCAAGGACTAGTTCCTGAAGCTTTCTTT	CASSQGLVPEAFF
TRBV2	TRBJ1-6	-	TRBD1	TGTGCCGCCGGAGGGGGCGATTCACCCCTCCACTTT	CAAGGGDSPLHF
TRBV30	TRBJ1-2	-	TRBD1	TGTGCCTGGAGTCCCCGACAGGGAGTATTGGTTCGAGATGGCTACACCTTC	CAWSPRQGVLVRDGYTF
TRBV9	TRBJ2-5	-	-	TGTGCCAGCAGCGTAAATCCGGCGGGGGAGACCCAGTACTTC	CASSVNPAGETQYF
TRBV6-1	TRBJ1-1	-	TRBD1	TGTGCCAGCAGTGCGTCCGGGACAGGGGGCTTGTACACTGAAGCTTTCTTT	CASSASGTGGLYTEAFF
TRBV11-2	TRBJ1-4	-	TRBD1	TGTGCCAGCAGCTTAGTCAGGGGGAGGCATGAAAAACTGTTTTTT	CASSLVRGRHEKLFF
TRBV20-1	TRBJ2-7	-	-	TGCAGTGGCCTTGTCGGGTACGAGCAGTACTTC	CSGLVGYEQYF
TRBV6-5	TRBJ2-1	-	-	TGTGCCAGCAGTTACATGTACGGGAACAATGAGCAGTTCTTC	CASSYMYGNNEQFF
TRBV9	TRBJ2-2	-	-	TGTGCCAGCAGCACCCTGGGGGGGGGCTACAACACCGGGGAGCTGTTTTTT	CASSTLGGGYNTGELFF
TRBV28	TRBJ1-1	-	-	TGTGCCAGCAATGGCCGAAACACTGAAGCTTTCTTT	CASNGRNTEAFF
TRBV24-1	TRBJ2-1	once	TRBD2	TGTGCCACCAGTGAAGACGGACTAGCCGGTGGTGAGCAGTTCTTC	CATSEDGLAGGEQFF
TRBV2	TRBJ1-1	-	TRBD1	TGTGCCAGCAGGACAGGGTTGAACACTGAAGCTTTCTTT	CASRTGLNTEAFF
TRBV6-5	TRBJ1-1	-	TRBD1	TGTGCCAGCAGTTACTCTGAAGACAGGGTTGAAGCTTTCTTT	CASSYSEDRVEAFF
TRBV18	TRBJ1-1	-	-	TGTGCCAGCTCATTTCAGGTGGGCACTGAAGCTTTCTTT	CASSFQVGTEAFF
TRBV9	TRBJ1-2	-	TRBD1	TGTGCCAGCAGCGCAGACAGGGACCCCTATGGCTACACCTTC	CASSADRDPYGYTF
TRBV5-4	TRBJ2-5	-	TRBD2	TGTGCCAGCAGCTTGGGGGGGGGTAATAGGAAAGAGACCCAGTACTTC	CASSLGGGNRKETQYF
TRBV29-1	TRBJ1-1	-	TRBD1	TGCAGCGTTGATAGGGGGCAAAGGGGCACTGAAGCTTTCTTT	CSVDRGQRGTEAFF
TRBV28	TRBJ1-6	-	-	TGTGCCAGCAGTTCACCCTCTGCCAGGGGTCTAAATTCACCCCTCCACTTT	CASSSPSARGLNSPLHF
TRBV12-3/TRBV12-4	TRBJ2-7	-	-	TGTGCCAGCAGTTGGACGGGAACCTACGAGCAGTACTTC	CASSWTGTYEQYF
TRBV19	TRBJ1-4	-	TRBD1	TGTGCCAGTAGTACCCTACAGGGGACTACTAATGAAAAACTGTTTTTT	CASSTLQGTTNEKLFF
TRBV6-5	TRBJ1-1	-	-	TGTGCCAGCAGTTCCCAGGGGCCGGAACAACAAGCTTTCTTT	CASSSQGPEQQAFF
TRBV5-5	TRBJ1-1	-	TRBD1	TGTGCCAGCAGCCAATACAGGGGTGTGGGCACTGAAGCTTTCTTT	CASSQYRGVGTEAFF
TRBV30	TRBJ1-1	-	-	TGTGCCTGGAGTAAGACAGTCAACACTGAAGCTTTCTTT	CAWSKTVNTEAFF
TRBV7-8	TRBJ2-7	-	TRBD1	TGTGCCAGCAGCGTAGCGCACCGGGACAGGGGGCGGTACGAGCAGTACTTC	CASSVAHRDRGRYEQYF
TRBV24-1	TRBJ2-1	-	-	TGTGCCACCAGAAAGACAGGAAACAATGAGCAGTTCTTC	CATRKTGNNEQFF
TRBV7-3	TRBJ2-5	-	-	TGTGCCAGCAGCCCCCAACCCGGACTGGGAAAAGAGACCCAGTACTTC	CASSPQPGLGKETQYF